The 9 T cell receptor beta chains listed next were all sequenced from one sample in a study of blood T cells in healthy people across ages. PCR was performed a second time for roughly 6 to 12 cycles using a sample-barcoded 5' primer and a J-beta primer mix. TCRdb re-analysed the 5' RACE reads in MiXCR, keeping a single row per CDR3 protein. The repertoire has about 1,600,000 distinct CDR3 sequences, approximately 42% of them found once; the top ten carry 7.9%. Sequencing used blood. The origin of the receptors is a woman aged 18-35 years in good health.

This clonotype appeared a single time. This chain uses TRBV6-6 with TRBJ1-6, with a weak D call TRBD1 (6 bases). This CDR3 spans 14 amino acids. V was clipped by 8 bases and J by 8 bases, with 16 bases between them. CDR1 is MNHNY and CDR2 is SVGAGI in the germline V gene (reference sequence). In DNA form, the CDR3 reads TGTGCCAGCTACAGCAGGGGAAGGGATTCACCCCTCCACTTT. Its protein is CASYSRGRDSPLHF.

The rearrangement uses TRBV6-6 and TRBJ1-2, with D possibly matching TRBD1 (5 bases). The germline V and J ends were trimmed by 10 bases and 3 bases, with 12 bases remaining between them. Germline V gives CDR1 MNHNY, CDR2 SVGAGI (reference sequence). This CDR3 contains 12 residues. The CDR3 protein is CATGRGDYGYTF. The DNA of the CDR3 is TGTGCCACCGGACGGGGCGACTATGGCTACACCTTC.

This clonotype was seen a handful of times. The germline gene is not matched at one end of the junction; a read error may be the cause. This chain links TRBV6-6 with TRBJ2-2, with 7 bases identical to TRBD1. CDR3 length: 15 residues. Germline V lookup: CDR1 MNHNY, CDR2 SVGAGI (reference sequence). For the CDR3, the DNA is TGTGCCAGCAGTTACATCAGGGGGAACACTGGGGAGCTGTTTTTT. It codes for CASSYIRGNTGELFF.

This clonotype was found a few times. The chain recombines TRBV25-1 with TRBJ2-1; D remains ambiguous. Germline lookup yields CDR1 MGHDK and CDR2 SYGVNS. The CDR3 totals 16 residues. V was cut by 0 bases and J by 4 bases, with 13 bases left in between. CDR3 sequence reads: CASSEYFLEAYNEQFF. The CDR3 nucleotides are TGTGCCAGCAGTGAATATTTCCTAGAGGCGTACAATGAGCAGTTCTTC.

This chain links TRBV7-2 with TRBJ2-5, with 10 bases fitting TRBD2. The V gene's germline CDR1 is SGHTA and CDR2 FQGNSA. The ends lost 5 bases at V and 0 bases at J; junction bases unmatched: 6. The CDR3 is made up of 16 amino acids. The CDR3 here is CASSPGLAAYQETQYF. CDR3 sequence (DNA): TGTGCCAGCAGCCCAGGACTAGCGGCGTACCAAGAGACCCAGTACTTC.

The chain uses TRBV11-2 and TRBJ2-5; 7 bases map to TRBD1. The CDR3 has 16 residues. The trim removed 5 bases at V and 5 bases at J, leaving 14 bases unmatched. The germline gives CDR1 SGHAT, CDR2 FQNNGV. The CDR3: CASSSSRALQGETQYF. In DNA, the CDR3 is TGTGCCAGCAGCAGTAGCCGGGCCCTACAGGGGGAGACCCAGTACTTC.

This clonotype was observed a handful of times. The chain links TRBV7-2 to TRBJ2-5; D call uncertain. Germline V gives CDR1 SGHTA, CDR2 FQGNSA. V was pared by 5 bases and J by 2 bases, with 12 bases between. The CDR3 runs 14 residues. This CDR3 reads CASSLGPAQETQYF. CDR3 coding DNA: TGTGCCAGCAGCCTAGGGCCGGCACAAGAGACCCAGTACTTC.

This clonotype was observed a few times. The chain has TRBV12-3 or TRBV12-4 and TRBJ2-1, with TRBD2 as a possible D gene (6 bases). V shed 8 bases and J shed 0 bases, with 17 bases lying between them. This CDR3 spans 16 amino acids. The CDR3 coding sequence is TGTGCCAGCTCCGACTGGGGGGAAAGCTCCTACAATGAGCAGTTCTTC. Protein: CASSDWGESSYNEQFF.

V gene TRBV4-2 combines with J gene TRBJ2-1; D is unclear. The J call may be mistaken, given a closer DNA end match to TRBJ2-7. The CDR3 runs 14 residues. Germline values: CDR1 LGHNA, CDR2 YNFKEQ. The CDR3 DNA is TGTGCCAGCAGCCAACCTGACTCCTACAATGAGCAGTACTTC. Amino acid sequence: CASSQPDSYNEQYF.